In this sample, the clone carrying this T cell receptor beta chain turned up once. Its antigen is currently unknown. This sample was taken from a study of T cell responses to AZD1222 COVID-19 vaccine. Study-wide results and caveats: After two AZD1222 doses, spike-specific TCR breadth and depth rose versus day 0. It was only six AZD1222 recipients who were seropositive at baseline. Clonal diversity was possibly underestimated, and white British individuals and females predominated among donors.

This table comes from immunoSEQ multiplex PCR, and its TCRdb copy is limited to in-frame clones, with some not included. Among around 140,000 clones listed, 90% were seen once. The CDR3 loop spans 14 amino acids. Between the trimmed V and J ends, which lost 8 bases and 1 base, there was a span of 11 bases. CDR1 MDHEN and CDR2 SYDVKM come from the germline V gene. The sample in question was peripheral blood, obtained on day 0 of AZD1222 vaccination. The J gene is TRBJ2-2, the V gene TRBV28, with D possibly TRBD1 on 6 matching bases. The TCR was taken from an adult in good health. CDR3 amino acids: CASGKGQNTGELFF. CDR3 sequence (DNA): TGTGCCAGCGGAAAGGGACAGAACACCGGGGAGCTGTTTTTT. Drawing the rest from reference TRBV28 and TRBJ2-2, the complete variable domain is DVKVTQSSRYLVKRTGEKVFLECVQDMDHENMFWYRQDPGLGLRLIYFSYDVKMKEKGDIPEGYSVSREKKERFSLILESASTNQTSMYLCASGKGQNTGELFFGEGSRLTVL.